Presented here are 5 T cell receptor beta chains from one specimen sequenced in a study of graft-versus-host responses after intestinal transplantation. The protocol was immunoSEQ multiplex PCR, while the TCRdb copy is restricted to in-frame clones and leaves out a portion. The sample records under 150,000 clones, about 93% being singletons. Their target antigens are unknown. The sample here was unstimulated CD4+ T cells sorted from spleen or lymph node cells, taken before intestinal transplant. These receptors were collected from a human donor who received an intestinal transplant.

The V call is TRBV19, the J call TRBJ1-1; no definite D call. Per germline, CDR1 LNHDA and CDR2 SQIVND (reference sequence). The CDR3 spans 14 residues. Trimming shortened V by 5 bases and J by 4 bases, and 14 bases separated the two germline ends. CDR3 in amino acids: CASSPQRRVTEAFF. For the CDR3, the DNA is TGTGCCAGTAGTCCTCAGAGGAGGGTCACTGAAGCTTTCTTT.

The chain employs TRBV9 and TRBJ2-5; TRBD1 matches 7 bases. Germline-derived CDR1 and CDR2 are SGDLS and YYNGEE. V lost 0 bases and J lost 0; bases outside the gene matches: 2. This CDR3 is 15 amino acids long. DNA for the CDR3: TGTGCCAGCAGCGTAGTCGGGACAGACCAAGAGACCCAGTACTTC. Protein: CASSVVGTDQETQYF.

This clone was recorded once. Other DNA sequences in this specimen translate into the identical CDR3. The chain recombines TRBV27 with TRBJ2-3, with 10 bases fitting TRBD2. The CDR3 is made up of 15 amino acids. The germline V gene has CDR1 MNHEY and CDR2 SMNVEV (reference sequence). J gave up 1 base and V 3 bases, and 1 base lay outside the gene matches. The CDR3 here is CASSLGTSGTDTQYF. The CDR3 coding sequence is TGTGCCAGCAGTTTGGGGACTAGCGGCACAGATACGCAGTATTTT.

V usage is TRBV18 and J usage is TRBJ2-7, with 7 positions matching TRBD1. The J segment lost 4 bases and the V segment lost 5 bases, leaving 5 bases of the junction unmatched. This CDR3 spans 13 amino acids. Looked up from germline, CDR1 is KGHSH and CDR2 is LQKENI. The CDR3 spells CASSSRDRYEQYF. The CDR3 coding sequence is TGTGCCAGCTCATCCCGGGACAGATACGAGCAGTACTTC.

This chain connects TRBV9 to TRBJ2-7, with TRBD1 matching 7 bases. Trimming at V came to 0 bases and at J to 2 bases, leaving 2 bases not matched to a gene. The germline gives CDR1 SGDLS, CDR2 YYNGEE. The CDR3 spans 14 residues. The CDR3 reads CASSVGDRAYEQYF. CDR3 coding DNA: TGTGCCAGCAGCGTAGGGGACAGAGCCTACGAGCAGTACTTC. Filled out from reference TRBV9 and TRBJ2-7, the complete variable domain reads DSGVTQTPKHLITATGQRVTLRCSPRSGDLSVYWYQQSLDQGLQFLIQYYNGEERAKGNILERFSAQQFPDLHSELNLSSLELGDSALYFCASSVGDRAYEQYFGPGTRLTVT.